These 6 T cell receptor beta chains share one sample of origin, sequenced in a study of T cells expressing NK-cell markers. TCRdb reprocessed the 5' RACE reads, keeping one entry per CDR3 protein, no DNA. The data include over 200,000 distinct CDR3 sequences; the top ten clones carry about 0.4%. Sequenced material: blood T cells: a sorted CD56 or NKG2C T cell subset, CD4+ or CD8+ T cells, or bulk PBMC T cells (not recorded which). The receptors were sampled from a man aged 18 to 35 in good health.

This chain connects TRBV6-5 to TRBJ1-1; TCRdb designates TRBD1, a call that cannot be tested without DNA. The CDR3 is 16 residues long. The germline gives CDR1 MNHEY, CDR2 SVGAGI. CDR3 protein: CASSYGLRTGNTEAFF.

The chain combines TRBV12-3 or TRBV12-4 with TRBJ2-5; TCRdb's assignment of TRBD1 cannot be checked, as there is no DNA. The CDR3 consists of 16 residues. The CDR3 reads CASSHRTGLGQETQYF.

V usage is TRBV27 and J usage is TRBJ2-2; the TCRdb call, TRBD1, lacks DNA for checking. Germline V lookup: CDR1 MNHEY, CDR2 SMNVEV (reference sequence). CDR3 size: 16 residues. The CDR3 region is CASSLSGQLNTGELFF.

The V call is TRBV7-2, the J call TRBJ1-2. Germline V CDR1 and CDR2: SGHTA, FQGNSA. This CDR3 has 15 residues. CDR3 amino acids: CASSLSFGRDYGYTF.

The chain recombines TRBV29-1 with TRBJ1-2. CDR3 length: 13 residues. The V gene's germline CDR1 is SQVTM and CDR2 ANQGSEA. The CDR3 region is CSADTGPPVGYTF. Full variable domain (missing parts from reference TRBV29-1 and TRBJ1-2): SAVISQKPSRDICQRGTSLTIQCQVDSQVTMMFWYRQQPGQSLTLIATANQGSEATYESGFVIDKFPISRPNLTFSTLTVSNMSPEDSSIYLCSADTGPPVGYTFGSGTRLTVV.

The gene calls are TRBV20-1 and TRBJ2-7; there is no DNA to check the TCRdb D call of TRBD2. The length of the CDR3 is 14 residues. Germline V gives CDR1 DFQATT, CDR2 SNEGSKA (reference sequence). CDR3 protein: CSARAALGNSEQYF.